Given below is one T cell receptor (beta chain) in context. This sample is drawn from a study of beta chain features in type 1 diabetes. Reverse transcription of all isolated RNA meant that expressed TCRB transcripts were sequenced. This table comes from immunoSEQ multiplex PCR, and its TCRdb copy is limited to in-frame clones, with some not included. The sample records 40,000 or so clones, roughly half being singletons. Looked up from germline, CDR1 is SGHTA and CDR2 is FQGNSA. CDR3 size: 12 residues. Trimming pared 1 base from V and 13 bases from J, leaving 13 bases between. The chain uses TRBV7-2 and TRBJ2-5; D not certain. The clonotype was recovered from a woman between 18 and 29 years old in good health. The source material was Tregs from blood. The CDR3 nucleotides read TGTGCCAGCAGCTTAGAACCGCAGGATTTGTACTTC. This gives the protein CASSLEPQDLYF.